This paragraph covers one TCR beta chain sequence. V shed 4 bases and J shed 8 bases, with 11 bases lying between them. The CDR3 totals 12 residues. Profiled with immunoSEQ multiplex PCR; TCRdb holds only in-frame clones, not every one. Of over 75,000 clones listed, 95% to 98% are singletons. This record belongs to a study of technical replicates of blood from a few donors. The clonotype originates from a human donor in good health. The chain has TRBV23-1 and TRBJ1-2, with D perhaps TRBD1 (5 bases). TRBV23-1 is classed as an ORF, of uncertain function. The sample comprised T cells isolated from PBMCs. CDR3 DNA sequence: TGCGCCAGCAGTCCTCAGGGTCTCGGCTACACCTTC. Translated: CASSPQGLGYTF.